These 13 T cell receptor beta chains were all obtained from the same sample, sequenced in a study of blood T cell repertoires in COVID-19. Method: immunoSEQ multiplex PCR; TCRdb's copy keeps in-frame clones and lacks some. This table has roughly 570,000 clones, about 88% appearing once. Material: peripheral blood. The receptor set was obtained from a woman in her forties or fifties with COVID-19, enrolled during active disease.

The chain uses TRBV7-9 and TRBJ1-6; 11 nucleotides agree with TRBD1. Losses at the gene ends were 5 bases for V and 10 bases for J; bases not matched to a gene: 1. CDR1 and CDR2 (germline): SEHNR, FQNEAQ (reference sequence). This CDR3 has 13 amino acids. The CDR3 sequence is CASSGTGGSPLHF. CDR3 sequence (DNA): TGTGCCAGCAGCGGGACAGGGGGATCACCCCTCCACTTT.

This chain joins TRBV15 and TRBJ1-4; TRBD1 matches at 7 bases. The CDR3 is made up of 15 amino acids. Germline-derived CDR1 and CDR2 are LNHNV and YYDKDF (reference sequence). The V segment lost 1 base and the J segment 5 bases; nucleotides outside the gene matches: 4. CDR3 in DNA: TGTGCCACCAGCAGAGGCTCAGGGGGGAATGAAAAACTGTTTTTT. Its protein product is CATSRGSGGNEKLFF.

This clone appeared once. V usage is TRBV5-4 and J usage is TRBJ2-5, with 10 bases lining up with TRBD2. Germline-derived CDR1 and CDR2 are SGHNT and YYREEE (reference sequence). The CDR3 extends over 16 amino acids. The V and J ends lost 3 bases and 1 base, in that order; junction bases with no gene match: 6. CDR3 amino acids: CASSSRTSGFQETQYF. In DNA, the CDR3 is TGTGCCAGCAGCTCCCGGACTAGCGGTTTCCAAGAGACCCAGTACTTC.

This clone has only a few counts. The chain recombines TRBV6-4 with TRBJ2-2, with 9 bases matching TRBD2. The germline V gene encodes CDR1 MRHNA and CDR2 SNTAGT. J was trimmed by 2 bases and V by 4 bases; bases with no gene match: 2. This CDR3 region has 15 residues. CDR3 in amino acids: CASSVLAGNTGELFF. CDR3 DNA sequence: TGTGCCAGCAGTGTCCTAGCGGGAAACACCGGGGAGCTGTTTTTT.

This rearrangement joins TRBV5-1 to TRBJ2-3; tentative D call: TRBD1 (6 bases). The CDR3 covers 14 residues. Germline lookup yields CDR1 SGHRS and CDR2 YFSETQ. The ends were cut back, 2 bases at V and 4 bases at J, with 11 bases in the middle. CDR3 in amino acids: CASSLQGEADTQYF. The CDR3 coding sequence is TGCGCCAGCAGCTTACAGGGTGAGGCAGATACGCAGTATTTT.

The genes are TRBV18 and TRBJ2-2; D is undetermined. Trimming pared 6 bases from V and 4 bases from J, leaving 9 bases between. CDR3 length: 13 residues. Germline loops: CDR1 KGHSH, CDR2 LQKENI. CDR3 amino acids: CASSVGVTGELFF. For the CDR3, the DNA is TGTGCCAGCTCGGTAGGAGTCACCGGGGAGCTGTTTTTT.

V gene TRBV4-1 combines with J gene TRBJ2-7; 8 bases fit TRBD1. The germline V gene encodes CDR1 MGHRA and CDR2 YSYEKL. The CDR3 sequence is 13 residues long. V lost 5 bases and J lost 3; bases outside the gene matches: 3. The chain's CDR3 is CASSAGTGYEQYF. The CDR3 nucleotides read TGCGCCAGCAGCGCCGGGACAGGCTACGAGCAGTACTTC.

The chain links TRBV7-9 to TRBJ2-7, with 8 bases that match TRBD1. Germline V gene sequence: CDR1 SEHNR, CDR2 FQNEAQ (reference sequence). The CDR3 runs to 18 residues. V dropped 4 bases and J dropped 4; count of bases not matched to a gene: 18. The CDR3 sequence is CASSSPDRGRASLYEQYF. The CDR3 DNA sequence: TGTGCCAGCAGCTCCCCCGACAGGGGAAGGGCCTCGCTATACGAGCAGTACTTC.

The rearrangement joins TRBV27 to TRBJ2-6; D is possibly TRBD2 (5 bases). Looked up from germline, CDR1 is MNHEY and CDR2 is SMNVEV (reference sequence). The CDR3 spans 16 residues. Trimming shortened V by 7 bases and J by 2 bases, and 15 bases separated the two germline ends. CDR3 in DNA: TGTGCCAGCACCATGAACGTCGGGGCTGGGGCCAACGTCCTGACTTTC. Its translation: CASTMNVGAGANVLTF.

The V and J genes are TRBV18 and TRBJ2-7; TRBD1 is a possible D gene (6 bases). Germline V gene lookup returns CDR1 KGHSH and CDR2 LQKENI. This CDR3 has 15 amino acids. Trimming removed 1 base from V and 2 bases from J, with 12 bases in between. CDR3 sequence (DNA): TGTGCCAGCTCACCACGGCAGGGGAACACCTACGAGCAGTACTTC. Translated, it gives CASSPRQGNTYEQYF.

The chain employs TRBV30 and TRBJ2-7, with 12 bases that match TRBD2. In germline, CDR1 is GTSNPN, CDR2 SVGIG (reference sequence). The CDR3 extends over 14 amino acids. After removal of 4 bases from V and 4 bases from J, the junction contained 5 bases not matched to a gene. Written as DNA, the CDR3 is TGTGCCTGGACCACTAGCGGGGGGCTATACGAGCAGTACTTC. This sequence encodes CAWTTSGGLYEQYF.

DNA of the CDR3: TGCGCCAGCAGCCAAAACCCGGGACAGGCATTTTATGGCTACACCTTC. This translates into CASSQNPGQAFYGYTF. This sequence joins TRBV4-1 and TRBJ1-2, with TRBD1 matching 8 bases. Germline values: CDR1 MGHRA, CDR2 YSYEKL. With 2 bases clipped from V and 5 bases from J, the junction kept 10 bases outside the gene matches. This CDR3 contains 16 residues.

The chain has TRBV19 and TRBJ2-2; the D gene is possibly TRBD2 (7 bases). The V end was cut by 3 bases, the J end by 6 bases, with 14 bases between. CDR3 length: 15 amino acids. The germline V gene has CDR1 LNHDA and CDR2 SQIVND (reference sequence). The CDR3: CASSMWGGAAGELFF. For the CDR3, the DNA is TGTGCCAGTAGTATGTGGGGGGGCGCGGCCGGGGAGCTGTTTTTT.